The clone carrying this TCR beta chain was recorded only once. The data were obtained in a study of blood T cell repertoires in COVID-19. Study summary: The analysed material was cDNA or gDNA that came from T cells, B-cell-depleted T cells, or PBMCs.

Germline CDR1 MNHNY, CDR2 SVGAGI (reference sequence). The V gene lost 7 bases and the J gene lost 0 bases, with 13 bases spanning the gap. The CDR3 consists of 15 residues. Original data processing: Estimation of nucleated cell counts relied on the amplification of reference gene primers. This table comes from immunoSEQ multiplex PCR, and its TCRdb copy is limited to in-frame clones, with some not included. V, J and clone size derive from that table, while D and trimming were established from the DNA sequence. Altogether roughly 150,000 clones are present, approximately 73% being singletons, with the ten largest covering less than 4.5%.

The sample was peripheral blood. This receptor was taken from a woman at least 80 years old with acute or convalescent COVID-19. This chain uses TRBV6-6 with TRBJ1-5, with D uncertain. CDR3 DNA sequence: TGTGCCAGCACCTTAACACCTTATAGCAATCAGCCCCAGCATTTT. Translation: CASTLTPYSNQPQHF.